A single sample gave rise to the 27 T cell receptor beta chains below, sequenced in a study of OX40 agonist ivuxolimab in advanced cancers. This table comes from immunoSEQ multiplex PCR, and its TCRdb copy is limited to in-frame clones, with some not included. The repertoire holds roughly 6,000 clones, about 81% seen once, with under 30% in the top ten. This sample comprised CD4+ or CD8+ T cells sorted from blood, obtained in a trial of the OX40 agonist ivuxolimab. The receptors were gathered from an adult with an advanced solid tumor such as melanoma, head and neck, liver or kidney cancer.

The CDR3 spells CASSLSGGVGETQYF. CDR3 bases: TGTGCCAGCAGCTTGAGCGGGGGGGTAGGAGAGACCCAGTACTTC. The chain has TRBV5-4 and TRBJ2-5; 10 nucleotides line up with TRBD2. The CDR3 length is 15 residues. The germline CDR1 and CDR2 sequences are SGHNT and YYREEE (reference sequence). V dropped 1 base and J dropped 4; count of bases not matched to a gene: 4. The full variable domain, completed using reference TRBV5-4 and TRBJ2-5, is ETGVTQSPTHLIKTRGQQVTLRCSSQSGHNTVSWYQQALGQGPQFIFQYYREEENGRGNFPPRFSGLQFPNYSSELNVNALELDDSALYLCASSLSGGVGETQYFGPGTRLLVL.

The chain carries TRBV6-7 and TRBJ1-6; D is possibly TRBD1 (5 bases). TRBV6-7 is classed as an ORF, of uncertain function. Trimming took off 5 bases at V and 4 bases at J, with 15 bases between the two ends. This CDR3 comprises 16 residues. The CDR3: CASSTVRQQYNSPLHF. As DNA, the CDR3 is TGTGCCAGCAGTACCGTCAGACAGCAATATAATTCACCCCTCCACTTT.

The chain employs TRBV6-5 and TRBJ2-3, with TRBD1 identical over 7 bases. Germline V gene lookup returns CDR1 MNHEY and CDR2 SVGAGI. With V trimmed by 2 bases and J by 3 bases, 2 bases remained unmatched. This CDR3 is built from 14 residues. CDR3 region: CASSYGTETDTQYF. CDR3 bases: TGTGCCAGCAGTTACGGGACAGAGACAGATACGCAGTATTTT.

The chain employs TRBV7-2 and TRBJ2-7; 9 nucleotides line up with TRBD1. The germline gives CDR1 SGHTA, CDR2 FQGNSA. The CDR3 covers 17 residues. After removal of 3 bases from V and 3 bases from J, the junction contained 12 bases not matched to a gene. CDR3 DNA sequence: TGTGCCAGCAGCTTTAGACGAACAGGGGGCCCTATCTACGAGCAGTACTTC. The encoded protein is CASSFRRTGGPIYEQYF.

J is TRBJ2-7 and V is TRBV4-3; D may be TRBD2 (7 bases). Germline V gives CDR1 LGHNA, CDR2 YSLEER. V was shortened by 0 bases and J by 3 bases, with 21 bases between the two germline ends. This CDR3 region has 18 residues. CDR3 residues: CASSQDRGGASALYEQYF. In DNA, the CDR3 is TGCGCCAGCAGCCAAGATAGGGGGGGAGCTAGCGCACTCTACGAGCAGTACTTC.

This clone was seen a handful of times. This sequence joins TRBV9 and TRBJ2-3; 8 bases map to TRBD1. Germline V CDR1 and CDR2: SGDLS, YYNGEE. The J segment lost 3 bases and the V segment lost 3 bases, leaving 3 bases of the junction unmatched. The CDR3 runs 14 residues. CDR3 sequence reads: CASSEGTGTDTQYF. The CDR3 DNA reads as TGTGCCAGCAGCGAGGGGACAGGAACAGATACGCAGTATTTT. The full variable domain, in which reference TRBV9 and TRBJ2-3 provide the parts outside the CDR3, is DSGVTQTPKHLITATGQRVTLRCSPRSGDLSVYWYQQSLDQGLQFLIQYYNGEERAKGNILERFSAQQFPDLHSELNLSSLELGDSALYFCASSEGTGTDTQYFGPGTRLTVL.

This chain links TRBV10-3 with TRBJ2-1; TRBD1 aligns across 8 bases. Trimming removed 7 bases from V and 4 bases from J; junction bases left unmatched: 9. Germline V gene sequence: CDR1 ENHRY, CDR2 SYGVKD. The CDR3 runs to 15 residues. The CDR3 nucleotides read TGTGCCATCAACGGGGCAGGGGGCTCTTACAATGAGCAGTTCTTC. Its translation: CAINGAGGSYNEQFF.

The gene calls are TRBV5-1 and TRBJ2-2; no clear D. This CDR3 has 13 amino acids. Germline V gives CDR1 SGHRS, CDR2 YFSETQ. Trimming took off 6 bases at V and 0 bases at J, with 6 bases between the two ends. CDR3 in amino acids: CASINANTGELFF. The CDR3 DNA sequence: TGCGCCAGCATAAACGCGAACACCGGGGAGCTGTTTTTT.

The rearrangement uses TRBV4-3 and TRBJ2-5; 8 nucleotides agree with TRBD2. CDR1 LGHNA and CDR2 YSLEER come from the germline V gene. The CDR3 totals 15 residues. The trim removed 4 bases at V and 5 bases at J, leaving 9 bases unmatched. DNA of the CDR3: TGCGCCAGCAGCCCTATAGCGGGGAGTGGTGAGACCCAGTACTTC. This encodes CASSPIAGSGETQYF.

Written as DNA, the CDR3 is TGTGCCAGCAGCGTCGGACAATACGAGCAGTACTTC. Its translation: CASSVGQYEQYF. The V call is TRBV11-2, the J call TRBJ2-7; perhaps TRBD1 as D (5 bases). Looked up from germline, CDR1 is SGHAT and CDR2 is FQNNGV. The CDR3 consists of 12 residues. V lost 5 bases, J lost 4 bases, and 9 bases lay in between.

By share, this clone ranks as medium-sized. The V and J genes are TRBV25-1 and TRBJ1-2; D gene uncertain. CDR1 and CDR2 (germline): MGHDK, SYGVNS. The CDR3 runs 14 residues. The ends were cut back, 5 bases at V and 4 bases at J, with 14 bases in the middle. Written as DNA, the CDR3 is TGTGCCAGCAGTTTTGGAGGGTCTTTCTATGGCTACACCTTC. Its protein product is CASSFGGSFYGYTF.

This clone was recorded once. CDR3 bases: TGTGCCTGGAGTGGGACAGAGGCATCCAATGAGCAGTTCTTC. It is translated as CAWSGTEASNEQFF. This rearrangement joins TRBV30 to TRBJ2-1; D perhaps matches TRBD1 (6 bases). Deletions cut 1 base from V and 6 bases from J, with 13 bases between. The length of the CDR3 is 14 residues. CDR1 is GTSNPN, CDR2 SVGIG, per germline (reference sequence).

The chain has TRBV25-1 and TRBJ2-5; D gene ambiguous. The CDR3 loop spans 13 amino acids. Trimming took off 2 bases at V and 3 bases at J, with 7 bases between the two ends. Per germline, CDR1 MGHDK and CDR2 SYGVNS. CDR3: CASSEIGEETQYF. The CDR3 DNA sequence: TGTGCCAGCAGTGAAATTGGAGAAGAGACCCAGTACTTC.

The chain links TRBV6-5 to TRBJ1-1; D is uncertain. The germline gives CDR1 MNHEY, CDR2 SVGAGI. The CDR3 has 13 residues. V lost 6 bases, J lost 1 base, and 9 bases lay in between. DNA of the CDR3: TGTGCCAGCAGCAAAACAGAGAACACTGAAGCTTTCTTT. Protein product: CASSKTENTEAFF.

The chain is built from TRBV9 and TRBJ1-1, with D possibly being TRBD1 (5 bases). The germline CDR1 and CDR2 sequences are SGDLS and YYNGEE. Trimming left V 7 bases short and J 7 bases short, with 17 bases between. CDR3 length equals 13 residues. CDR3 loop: CASGGTPYNEAFF. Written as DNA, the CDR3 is TGTGCCAGCGGAGGGACGCCCTATAATGAAGCTTTCTTT.

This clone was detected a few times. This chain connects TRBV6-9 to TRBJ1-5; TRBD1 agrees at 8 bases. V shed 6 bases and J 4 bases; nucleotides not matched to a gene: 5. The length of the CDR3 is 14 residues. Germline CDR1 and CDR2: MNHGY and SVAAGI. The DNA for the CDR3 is TGTGCCAGCAGCATACAGGGGGGAAATCAGCCCCAGCATTTT. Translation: CASSIQGGNQPQHF.

The CDR3 is CASSLGSSGGPTDTQYF. The DNA for the CDR3 is TGTGCCAGCAGCTTAGGGTCTAGCGGGGGTCCTACAGATACGCAGTATTTT. The gene calls are TRBV7-2 and TRBJ2-3, with 10 positions matching TRBD2. The CDR3 extends over 17 amino acids. V dropped 1 base and J dropped 3; count of bases not matched to a gene: 7. CDR1 is SGHTA and CDR2 is FQGNSA in the germline V gene. Full variable domain (outside the CDR3, taken from reference TRBV7-2 and TRBJ2-3): GAGVSQSPSNKVTEKGKDVELRCDPISGHTALYWYRQSLGQGLEFLIYFQGNSAPDKSGLPSDRFSAERTGGSVSTLTIQRTQQEDSAVYLCASSLGSSGGPTDTQYFGPGTRLTVL.

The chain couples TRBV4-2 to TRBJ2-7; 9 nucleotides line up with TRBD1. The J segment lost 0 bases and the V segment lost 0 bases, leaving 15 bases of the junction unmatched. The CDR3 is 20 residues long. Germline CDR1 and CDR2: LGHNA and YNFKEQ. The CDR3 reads CASSQEPGQGPLLSSYEQYF. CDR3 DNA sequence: TGTGCCAGCAGCCAAGAACCGGGACAGGGACCCCTTTTATCCTCCTACGAGCAGTACTTC.

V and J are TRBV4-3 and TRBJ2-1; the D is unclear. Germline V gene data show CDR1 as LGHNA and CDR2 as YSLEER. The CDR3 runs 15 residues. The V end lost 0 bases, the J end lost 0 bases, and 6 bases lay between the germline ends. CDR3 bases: TGCGCCAGCAGCCAAGACTACAGCTCCTACAATGAGCAGTTCTTC. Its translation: CASSQDYSSYNEQFF.

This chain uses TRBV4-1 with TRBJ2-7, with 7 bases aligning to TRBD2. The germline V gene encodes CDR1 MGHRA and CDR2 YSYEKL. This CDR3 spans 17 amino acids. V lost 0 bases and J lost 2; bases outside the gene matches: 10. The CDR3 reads CASSQELGGKYAYEQYF. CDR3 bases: TGCGCCAGCAGCCAAGAGTTGGGGGGGAAATACGCCTACGAGCAGTACTTC.

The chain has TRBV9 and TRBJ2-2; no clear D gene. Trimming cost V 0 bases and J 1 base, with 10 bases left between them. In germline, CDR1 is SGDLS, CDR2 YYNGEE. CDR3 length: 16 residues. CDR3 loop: CASSVEVRLNTGELFF. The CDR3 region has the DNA TGTGCCAGCAGCGTAGAGGTGCGTTTGAACACCGGGGAGCTGTTTTTT.

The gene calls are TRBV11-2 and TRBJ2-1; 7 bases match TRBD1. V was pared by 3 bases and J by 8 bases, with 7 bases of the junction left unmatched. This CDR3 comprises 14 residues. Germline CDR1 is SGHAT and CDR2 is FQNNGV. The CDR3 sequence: CASSLVNRGYEQFF. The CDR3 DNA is TGTGCCAGCAGCTTGGTTAACAGGGGCTATGAGCAGTTCTTC.

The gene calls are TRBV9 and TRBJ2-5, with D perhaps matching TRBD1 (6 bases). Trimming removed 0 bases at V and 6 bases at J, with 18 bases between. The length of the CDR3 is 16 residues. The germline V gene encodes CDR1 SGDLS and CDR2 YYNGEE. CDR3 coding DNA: TGTGCCAGCAGCGTAGAGGCTGGGGGCCCCGTTCAGACCCAGTACTTC. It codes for CASSVEAGGPVQTQYF.

The DNA for the CDR3 is TGCGCCAGCAGGGGACTTAGCACAGATACGCAGTATTTT. It is translated as CASRGLSTDTQYF. The chain joins TRBV10-2 to TRBJ2-3, with a weak D call TRBD2 (6 bases). This CDR3 has 13 amino acids. The V gene's germline CDR1 is WSHSY and CDR2 SAAADI. V gave up 6 bases and J gave up 0 bases, with 7 bases separating them.

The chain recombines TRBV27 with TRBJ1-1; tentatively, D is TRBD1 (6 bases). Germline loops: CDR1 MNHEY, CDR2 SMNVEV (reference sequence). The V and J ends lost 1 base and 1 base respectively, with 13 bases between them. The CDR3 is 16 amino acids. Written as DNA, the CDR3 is TGTGCCAGCAGTTTATTAAGGGGGGGCGCGAACACTGAAGCTTTCTTT. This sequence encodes CASSLLRGGANTEAFF.

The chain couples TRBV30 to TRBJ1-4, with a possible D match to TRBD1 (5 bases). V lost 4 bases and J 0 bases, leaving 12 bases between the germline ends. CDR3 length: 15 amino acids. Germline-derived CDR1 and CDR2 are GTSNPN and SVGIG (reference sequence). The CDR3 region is CAWTRDFATNEKLFF. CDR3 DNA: TGTGCCTGGACCCGGGACTTTGCAACTAATGAAAAACTGTTTTTT.

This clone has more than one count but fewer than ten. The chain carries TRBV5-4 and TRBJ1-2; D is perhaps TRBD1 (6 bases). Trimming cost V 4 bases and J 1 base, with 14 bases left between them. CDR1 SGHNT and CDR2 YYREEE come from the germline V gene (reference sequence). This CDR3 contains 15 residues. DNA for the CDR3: TGTGCCAGCAGCGGGGGCGGGAAATTTAACTATGGCTACACCTTC. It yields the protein CASSGGGKFNYGYTF.